Each of the 18 T cell receptor beta chains below was sequenced from the same sample in a study of T cell changes during pregnancy in multiple sclerosis. Using immunoSEQ multiplex PCR, the repertoire was profiled, and TCRdb retains in-frame clones only, with some absent. In the table there are about 40,000 clones, roughly nine tenths of which are singletons. This specimen consisted of CD8+ T cells from peripheral blood mononuclear cells, obtained in the first trimester of pregnancy. The receptors stem from a female donor with multiple sclerosis, enrolled in a pregnancy study.

This clone was detected only a few times. The gene calls are TRBV10-1 and TRBJ2-4, with D possibly being TRBD1 (6 bases). The CDR3 consists of 14 residues. Germline V lookup: CDR1 WNHNN, CDR2 SYGVQD (reference sequence). Trimming took off 2 bases at V and 1 base at J, with 6 bases between the two ends. CDR3 residues: CASSEGQAKNIQYF. The CDR3 DNA reads as TGCGCCAGCAGTGAGGGACAGGCCAAAAACATTCAGTACTTC.

The chain combines TRBV2 with TRBJ2-2; TRBD1 matches 10 bases. The CDR3 consists of 15 residues. The ends lost 7 bases at V and 4 bases at J; junction bases unmatched: 6. Germline V gene data show CDR1 as SNHLY and CDR2 as FYNNEI. CDR3 sequence reads: CASMSGTGATGELFF. CDR3 DNA sequence: TGTGCCAGCATGAGTGGGACAGGGGCCACCGGGGAGCTGTTTTTT.

The rearrangement links TRBV7-8 to TRBJ2-7; the D gene is possibly TRBD1 (6 bases). V lost 5 bases and J lost 0, with 17 bases in between. CDR3 length: 16 residues. Per the germline V gene, CDR1 is SGHVS and CDR2 is FQNEAQ. Here the CDR3 DNA reads TGTGCCAGCAGCAAAGGACAGTCGTCGTACTCCTACGAGCAGTACTTC. This encodes CASSKGQSSYSYEQYF.

The chain recombines TRBV13 with TRBJ2-3, with TRBD2 matching 9 bases. CDR1 and CDR2 (germline): PRHDT, FYEKMQ (reference sequence). With 5 bases clipped from V and 6 bases from J, the junction kept 9 bases outside the gene matches. This CDR3 is built from 15 residues. The CDR3 reads CASSPSGGRSDTQYF. The CDR3 DNA sequence: TGTGCCAGCAGCCCCAGCGGGGGGCGGTCCGATACGCAGTATTTT.

This chain joins TRBV15 and TRBJ1-2; weak D call: TRBD1 (6 bases). The CDR3 covers 14 residues. V lost 1 base to trimming and J lost 6 bases, with 12 bases between them. Germline V CDR1 and CDR2: LNHNV, YYDKDF (reference sequence). The CDR3 sequence: CATSRVMAGDGYTF. CDR3 bases: TGTGCCACCAGCAGAGTTATGGCAGGGGATGGCTACACCTTC. The full variable domain, with the rest looked up from reference TRBV15 and TRBJ1-2, is DAMVIQNPRYQVTQFGKPVTLSCSQTLNHNVMYWYQQKSSQAPKLLFHYYDKDFNNEADTPDNFQSRRPNTSFCFLDIRSPGLGDTAMYLCATSRVMAGDGYTFGSGTRLTVV.

This clone was recorded once. The J gene is TRBJ2-1, the V gene TRBV6-5; TRBD2 agrees at 7 bases. J was trimmed by 6 bases and V by 0 bases; bases with no gene match: 8. The CDR3 contains 16 residues. From germline, CDR1 is MNHEY and CDR2 SVGAGI. CDR3: CASSYSGGDGTNEQFF. Here the CDR3 DNA reads TGTGCCAGCAGTTACTCGGGGGGGGACGGAACCAATGAGCAGTTCTTC.

This chain connects TRBV6-5 to TRBJ1-2; D is unresolved. Trimming shortened V by 6 bases and J by 4 bases, and 15 bases separated the two germline ends. Germline V lookup: CDR1 MNHEY, CDR2 SVGAGI. The CDR3 runs 14 residues. This chain's CDR3 is CASRNWPQSYGYTF. The CDR3 nucleotides are TGTGCCAGCAGGAACTGGCCACAGTCCTATGGCTACACCTTC.

The chain carries TRBV19 and TRBJ2-7, with 7 positions matching TRBD1. Germline CDR1 LNHDA, CDR2 SQIVND (reference sequence). The CDR3 is made up of 15 amino acids. The ends lost 7 bases at V and 0 bases at J; junction bases unmatched: 9. The CDR3 sequence: CASMGQQGSSYEQYF. The CDR3 bases are TGTGCCAGTATGGGCCAACAGGGGAGCTCCTACGAGCAGTACTTC.

J is TRBJ1-5 and V is TRBV4-2; 8 nucleotides agree with TRBD1. J lost 1 base, V lost 0 bases, and 2 bases had no gene match. This CDR3 has 16 amino acids. The germline CDR1 and CDR2 sequences are LGHNA and YNFKEQ. This CDR3 reads CASSQDRTGSNQPQHF. CDR3 coding DNA: TGTGCCAGCAGCCAAGATCGGACAGGGAGCAATCAGCCCCAGCATTTT.

The rearrangement joins TRBV6-4 to TRBJ2-3, with 10 positions matching TRBD2. V lost 8 bases and J lost 2; bases outside the gene matches: 7. This CDR3 has 15 residues. Per the germline V gene, CDR1 is MRHNA and CDR2 is SNTAGT. The CDR3 sequence is CASAGTSEPTDTQYF. CDR3 nucleotide sequence: TGTGCCAGCGCCGGGACTAGCGAGCCCACAGATACGCAGTATTTT.

The V gene is TRBV10-3, the J gene TRBJ1-1; D not resolved. CDR1 and CDR2 from the germline V gene are ENHRY and SYGVKD. The CDR3 consists of 14 residues. The V end lost 8 bases, the J end lost 3 bases, and 16 bases lay between the germline ends. For the CDR3, the DNA is TGTGCCATCGGATTAGGTGGGCAGTACACTGAAGCTTTCTTT. Amino acids: CAIGLGGQYTEAFF.

The chain links TRBV7-9 to TRBJ1-4; 10 nucleotides align to TRBD1. V lost 1 base and J lost 4; bases outside the gene matches: 6. This CDR3 region has 17 residues. CDR1 and CDR2 from the germline V gene are SEHNR and FQNEAQ (reference sequence). The CDR3 here is CASSLVGTGAYNEKLFF. The DNA of the CDR3 is TGTGCCAGCAGCTTAGTGGGGACAGGGGCCTATAATGAAAAACTGTTTTTT.

V is TRBV9 and J is TRBJ2-2, with D perhaps TRBD2 (6 bases). Germline V gene lookup returns CDR1 SGDLS and CDR2 YYNGEE. The CDR3 covers 16 residues. Trimming cost V 0 bases and J 0 bases, with 9 bases left between them. This CDR3 reads CASSVGAGPNTGELFF. The CDR3 DNA reads TGTGCCAGCAGCGTAGGGGCGGGGCCGAACACCGGGGAGCTGTTTTTT.

The J gene is TRBJ1-1, the V gene TRBV5-1; D ambiguous. V was cut by 0 bases and J by 0 bases, with 6 bases left in between. The CDR3 loop spans 14 amino acids. The germline V gene encodes CDR1 SGHRS and CDR2 YFSETQ. DNA for the CDR3: TGCGCCAGCAGCTTGGGTGACTTGAACACTGAAGCTTTCTTT. Its translation: CASSLGDLNTEAFF.

The V gene is TRBV5-4, the J gene TRBJ2-7, with TRBD2 matching 8 bases. V gave up 3 bases and J gave up 4 bases; unmatched junction bases: 3. CDR3 size: 13 residues. Per the germline V gene, CDR1 is SGHNT and CDR2 is YYREEE (reference sequence). The CDR3 DNA reads TGTGCCAGCAGCTCCGGGGGGGCGTACGAGCAGTACTTC. Protein product: CASSSGGAYEQYF.

This chain links TRBV5-1 with TRBJ2-1; D may be TRBD2 (6 bases). Per the germline V gene, CDR1 is SGHRS and CDR2 is YFSETQ. The germline V and J ends were trimmed by 4 bases and 5 bases, with 13 bases remaining between them. This CDR3 has 14 residues. CDR3 bases: TGCGCCAGCAGCCCCGGGACTGAAAACAATGAGCAGTTCTTC. This codes for CASSPGTENNEQFF.

J is TRBJ2-5 and V is TRBV2; D is perhaps TRBD2 (5 bases). The CDR3 sequence is 18 residues long. The V end was cut by 5 bases, the J end by 4 bases, with 26 bases between. Germline V lookup: CDR1 SNHLY, CDR2 FYNNEI. The CDR3 nucleotides read TGTGCCAGCAGTTTACGTGAGGGCAATAATCTGGGTGGAGAGACCCAGTACTTC. It codes for CASSLREGNNLGGETQYF.

The chain is built from TRBV27 and TRBJ2-3; D is perhaps TRBD2 (7 bases). V was clipped by 5 bases and J by 4 bases, with 19 bases between them. CDR3 length: 16 residues. Per the germline V gene, CDR1 is MNHEY and CDR2 is SMNVEV (reference sequence). DNA for the CDR3: TGTGCCAGCAGTCAGACTTGGGGGGGGCAACCAGATACGCAGTATTTT. Protein sequence: CASSQTWGGQPDTQYF.